A selection of T cell receptor beta chains follows, all from one sample in a study of brain T cells in children with intractable seizures. Measured with immunoSEQ multiplex PCR; TCRdb has only the in-frame clones, and not every one. The top ten clones hold roughly 6.7% of a sample with about 22,000 clones, approximately 94% of them seen once. The sample here was peripheral blood, taken at surgery. The receptor set was obtained from a boy younger than 18 with focal cortical dysplasia and intractable seizures. Each CDR3 is given with its conserved first and last residue. A D gene is named only where the DNA matches it firmly. Expanded clones get a size class; other rows say once, few or many, or leave the size out.

TRBD1	NA	TRBV10-3	TRBJ1-1	CAVRQGLNTEAFF	TGTGCCGTGCGACAGGGCTTGAACACTGAAGCTTTCTTT
NA	NA	TRBV28	TRBJ1-5	CASSLKQYSNQPQHF	TGTGCCAGCAGTTTAAAGCAGTATAGCAATCAGCCCCAGCATTTT
NA	NA	TRBV3-1/TRBV3-2	TRBJ2-2	CASSQGPTHRGGELFF	TGTGCCAGCAGCCAAGGCCCGACTCATCGGGGCGGGGAGCTGTTTTTT
NA	NA	TRBV11-2	TRBJ1-2	CASSLNGGQPLYGYTF	TGTGCCAGCAGCCTAAACGGAGGCCAGCCCCTCTATGGCTACACCTTC
NA	NA	TRBV19	TRBJ2-3	CASSITPSTDTQYF	TGTGCCAGTAGTATAACCCCCAGCACAGATACGCAGTATTTT
NA	NA	TRBV19	TRBJ1-1	CASSIVQNTEAFF	TGTGCCAGTAGTATAGTACAAAACACTGAAGCTTTCTTT
NA	NA	TRBV29-1	TRBJ2-1	CSAIQNNNEQFF	TGCAGCGCCATCCAGAACAACAATGAGCAGTTCTTC
NA	NA	TRBV5-5	TRBJ1-1	CASRMGTVRLNTEAFF	TGTGCCAGCCGAATGGGGACCGTGCGATTGAACACTGAAGCTTTCTTT
NA	NA	TRBV6-5	TRBJ1-6	CASGRSSYNSPLHF	TGTGCCAGCGGGAGGAGCTCCTATAATTCACCCCTCCACTTT
NA	NA	TRBV6-4	TRBJ1-4	CASSDGGSGPHEKLFF	TGTGCCAGCAGTGACGGGGGCTCCGGTCCCCATGAAAAACTGTTTTTT
TRBD1	NA	TRBV10-3	TRBJ1-6	CAISTGTGLSPLHF	TGTGCCATCAGTACCGGGACAGGACTATCACCCCTCCACTTT
NA	NA	TRBV14	TRBJ1-2	CASSPFRVGDYGYTF	TGTGCCAGCAGCCCCTTCAGAGTCGGGGACTATGGCTACACCTTC
NA	NA	TRBV7-8	TRBJ1-1	CASSLAPWGGGSAFF	TGTGCCAGCAGCTTAGCGCCATGGGGAGGAGGATCGGCTTTCTTT
TRBD1	NA	TRBV6-6	TRBJ1-5	CASRAGGGASNQPQHF	TGTGCCAGCAGGGCAGGGGGCGGGGCAAGCAATCAGCCCCAGCATTTT
NA	NA	TRBV5-8	TRBJ1-2	CASSPRGNYGYTF	TGTGCCAGCAGCCCCAGGGGCAACTATGGCTACACCTTC
NA	NA	TRBV7-9	TRBJ2-1	CASSLKRVSFSEQFF	TGTGCCAGCAGCTTAAAGCGGGTGTCATTTTCTGAGCAGTTCTTC
NA	NA	TRBV6-1	TRBJ2-1	CASITAGGNEQFF	TGTGCCAGCATTACCGCAGGTGGTAATGAGCAGTTCTTC
NA	NA	TRBV11-2	TRBJ2-1	CASSLWSDYNEQFF	TGTGCCAGCAGCTTATGGTCTGACTACAATGAGCAGTTCTTC
NA	once	TRBV27	TRBJ2-2	CASSLNTGELFF	TGTGCCAGCAGTTTGAACACCGGGGAGCTGTTTTTT
TRBD2	NA	TRBV11-2	TRBJ2-3	CASSPLAGGLTDTQYF	TGTGCCAGCAGCCCTCTAGCGGGGGGGCTCACAGATACGCAGTATTTT
TRBD1	once	TRBV6-2/TRBV6-3	TRBJ1-5	CASSYLGQGYSNQPQHF	TGTGCCAGCAGTTACTTGGGACAGGGATATAGCAATCAGCCCCAGCATTTT
NA	NA	TRBV6-2/TRBV6-3	TRBJ1-5	CASSYVLSDSLDQPQHF	TGTGCCAGCAGTTACGTCTTGTCGGACTCACTCGACCAGCCCCAGCATTTT
NA	NA	TRBV10-3	TRBJ1-4	CAISSTNEKLFF	TGTGCCATCAGCTCAACTAATGAAAAACTGTTTTTT
TRBD2	NA	TRBV24-1	TRBJ2-1	CAIRATGEGHEQFF	TGTGCCATCCGGGCCACCGGGGAGGGCCATGAGCAGTTCTTC
NA	NA	TRBV30	TRBJ1-2	CAWSVLGGGYTF	TGTGCCTGGAGTGTACTGGGAGGTGGCTACACCTTC
TRBD1	NA	TRBV3-1/TRBV3-2	TRBJ1-6	CASSQGQGGNSPLHF	TGTGCCAGCAGCCAAGGACAGGGAGGCAATTCACCCCTCCACTTT
TRBD1	once	TRBV6-1	TRBJ2-7	CASSEGQGAYEQYF	TGTGCCAGCAGTGAAGGACAGGGGGCCTACGAGCAGTACTTC